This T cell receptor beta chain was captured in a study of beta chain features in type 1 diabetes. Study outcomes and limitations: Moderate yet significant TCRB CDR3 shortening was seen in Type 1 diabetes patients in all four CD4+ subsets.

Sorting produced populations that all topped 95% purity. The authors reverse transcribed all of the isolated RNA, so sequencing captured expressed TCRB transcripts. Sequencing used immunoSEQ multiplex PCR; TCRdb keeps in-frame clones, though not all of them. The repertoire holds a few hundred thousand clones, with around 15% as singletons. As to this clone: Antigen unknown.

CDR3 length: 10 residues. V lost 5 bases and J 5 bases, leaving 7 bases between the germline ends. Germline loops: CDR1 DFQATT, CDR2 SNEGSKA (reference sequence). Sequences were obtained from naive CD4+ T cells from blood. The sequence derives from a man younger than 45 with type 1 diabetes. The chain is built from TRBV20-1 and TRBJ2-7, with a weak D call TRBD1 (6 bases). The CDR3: CSASGDEQYF. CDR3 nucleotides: TGCAGTGCTTCAGGGGACGAGCAGTACTTC.